This entry lists 30 T cell receptor beta chains sequenced from one sample in a study of T cell changes during pregnancy in multiple sclerosis. Assay: immunoSEQ multiplex PCR; the TCRdb copy retains only in-frame clones and omits some. The sample shows some 17,000 clones, less than 90% of them seen only once. Sample: CD8+ T cells from peripheral blood mononuclear cells, taken in the third trimester of pregnancy. All receptors derive from a female donor in good health, enrolled as a control in a pregnancy study.

This sequence joins TRBV2 and TRBJ1-1; D uncertain. Germline loops: CDR1 SNHLY, CDR2 FYNNEI. Trimming pared 2 bases from V and 1 base from J, leaving 5 bases between. The CDR3 is made up of 13 amino acids. The CDR3 sequence: CASSEWPNTEAFF. DNA of the CDR3: TGTGCCAGCAGTGAATGGCCGAACACTGAAGCTTTCTTT.

J is TRBJ1-1 and V is TRBV27; D possibly corresponds to TRBD1 (5 bases). The CDR3 loop spans 14 amino acids. Germline lookup yields CDR1 MNHEY and CDR2 SMNVEV (reference sequence). Trimming took off 6 bases at V and 5 bases at J, with 16 bases between the two ends. The DNA for the CDR3 is TGTGCCAGCAGGGACACAACGACAAGTACTGAAGCTTTCTTT. It encodes CASRDTTTSTEAFF.

V and J are TRBV27 and TRBJ1-1; 7 nucleotides match TRBD1. This CDR3 is 14 amino acids long. CDR1 and CDR2 (germline): MNHEY, SMNVEV (reference sequence). V was clipped by 10 bases and J by 0 bases; unmatched bases: 8. CDR3 DNA sequence: TGTGCCACGCACCGGGACAGACTGAACACTGAAGCTTTCTTT. Translating gives CATHRDRLNTEAFF.

The chain couples TRBV5-1 to TRBJ2-3, with 11 nucleotides matching TRBD2. Trimming at V came to 7 bases and at J to 3 bases, leaving 7 bases not matched to a gene. Germline values: CDR1 SGHRS, CDR2 YFSETQ. There are 15 residues in the CDR3. CDR3 sequence: CASGPSGRRTDTQYF. CDR3 bases: TGCGCCAGCGGCCCTAGCGGGAGGAGGACAGATACGCAGTATTTT.

This clone was picked up a small number of times. The chain employs TRBV13 and TRBJ1-1, with a possible D match to TRBD1 (6 bases). This CDR3 spans 14 amino acids. Germline V gives CDR1 PRHDT, CDR2 FYEKMQ (reference sequence). V was clipped by 4 bases and J by 0 bases, with 9 bases between them. The CDR3 protein is CASSWTEMNTEAFF. For the CDR3, the DNA is TGTGCCAGCAGCTGGACAGAAATGAACACTGAAGCTTTCTTT. Drawing the rest from reference TRBV13 and TRBJ1-1, the complete variable domain is AAGVIQSPRHLIKEKRETATLKCYPIPRHDTVYWYQQGPGQDPQFLISFYEKMQSDKGSIPDRFSAQQFSDYHSELNMSSLELGDSALYFCASSWTEMNTEAFFGQGTRLTVV.

This chain joins TRBV11-2 and TRBJ1-2, with a tentative D call TRBD1 (6 bases). This CDR3 spans 15 amino acids. V shed 2 bases and J shed 2 bases, with 12 bases lying between them. Germline V gives CDR1 SGHAT, CDR2 FQNNGV. The CDR3 nucleotides read TGTGCCAGCAGCTTATCCATAACAGGGAACTATGGCTACACCTTC. Residues: CASSLSITGNYGYTF.

The CDR3 loop reads CASSDPETGGAYTEAFF. For the CDR3, the DNA is TGTGCCAGCAGTGATCCCGAGACAGGGGGCGCTTACACTGAAGCTTTCTTT. The chain has TRBV6-1 and TRBJ1-1, with 10 positions matching TRBD1. Per germline, CDR1 MNHNS and CDR2 SASEGT. V shed 3 bases and J 3 bases; nucleotides not matched to a gene: 10. The CDR3 is 17 residues long.

V gene TRBV5-6 combines with J gene TRBJ2-2, with TRBD1 matching over 8 bases. Germline V gene data show CDR1 as SGHDT and CDR2 as YYEEEE. Trimming took 0 bases from V and 2 from J; bases not matched to a gene: 9. CDR3 length: 18 residues. CDR3 nucleotide sequence: TGTGCCAGCAGCTTGGGAGTTGGCAGGGGGCAAAACACCGGGGAGCTGTTTTTT. This encodes CASSLGVGRGQNTGELFF.

J is TRBJ2-1 and V is TRBV27; D ambiguous. Trimming shortened V by 4 bases and J by 4 bases, and 8 bases separated the two germline ends. Per germline, CDR1 MNHEY and CDR2 SMNVEV (reference sequence). CDR3 size: 13 residues. The CDR3 nucleotides are TGTGCCAGCAGTTCGACTTCTTACAATGAGCAGTTCTTC. Its translation: CASSSTSYNEQFF.

This chain joins TRBV6-4 and TRBJ2-1; TRBD2 aligns across 9 bases. This CDR3 has 16 residues. Per germline, CDR1 MRHNA and CDR2 SNTAGT. V shed 0 bases, J shed 6 bases, and the junction held 6 bases outside the gene matches. CDR3 DNA sequence: TGTGCCAGCAGTGACTCGTTTAGCGGGGGCGGCAATGAGCAGTTCTTC. This sequence encodes CASSDSFSGGGNEQFF.

This clone has a handful of counts. The gene calls are TRBV4-3 and TRBJ1-2; no firm D call. V lost 1 base to trimming and J lost 4 bases, with 10 bases between them. CDR3 size: 14 residues. The germline V gene encodes CDR1 LGHNA and CDR2 YSLEER. DNA for the CDR3: TGCGCCAGCAGCCAAGGAGGAGATCTCTATGGCTACACCTTC. Translating gives CASSQGGDLYGYTF.

This clone is labeled as large. The chain has TRBV6-5 and TRBJ1-6; the match to TRBD1 covers 8 bases. Germline CDR1 and CDR2: MNHEY and SVGAGI. CDR3 length: 15 residues. The J segment lost 8 bases and the V segment lost 2 bases, leaving 5 bases of the junction unmatched. The DNA of the CDR3 is TGTGCCAGCAGTTACGGGACAGGAGATGATTCACCCCTCCACTTT. This gives the protein CASSYGTGDDSPLHF.

This clone was counted a single time. The rearrangement links TRBV5-8 to TRBJ1-1, with D unresolved. CDR3 size: 13 residues. Trimming left V 0 bases short and J 5 bases short, with 8 bases between. Germline V lookup: CDR1 SGHTS, CDR2 YDEGEE. The CDR3 DNA reads TGTGCCAGCAGCTTGGCCGGCAGGACTGAAGCTTTCTTT. Translating it yields CASSLAGRTEAFF.

The chain employs TRBV15 and TRBJ2-7, with D perhaps matching TRBD2 (6 bases). This CDR3 has 15 residues. Per the germline V gene, CDR1 is LNHNV and CDR2 is YYDKDF (reference sequence). V gave up 2 bases and J gave up 2 bases, with 13 bases separating them. Here the CDR3 DNA reads TGTGCCACCAGCAGACCACCGGAGGGGACCTACGAGCAGTACTTC. As protein: CATSRPPEGTYEQYF.

This chain connects TRBV6-5 to TRBJ1-2, with a weak D call TRBD1 (6 bases). This CDR3 has 15 amino acids. V lost 9 bases and J 1 base, leaving 18 bases between the germline ends. The V gene's germline CDR1 is MNHEY and CDR2 SVGAGI. The CDR3 loop reads CASRTGTPFNYGYTF. The CDR3, as DNA: TGTGCCAGTCGAACCGGGACACCTTTTAACTATGGCTACACCTTC.

V is TRBV6-1 and J is TRBJ2-1; D ambiguous. Trimming left V 4 bases short and J 9 bases short, with 10 bases between. The CDR3 spans 12 residues. From germline, CDR1 is MNHNS and CDR2 SASEGT. The CDR3: CASSGYAGEQFF. The CDR3 bases are TGTGCCAGCAGTGGGTACGCAGGTGAGCAGTTCTTC.

This clone is a singleton in its sample. The chain links TRBV28 to TRBJ1-1; no clear D gene. Trimming left V 4 bases short and J 11 bases short, with 14 bases between. This CDR3 has 12 amino acids. Per germline, CDR1 MDHEN and CDR2 SYDVKM. Here the CDR3 reads CASSYVARRAFF. CDR3 DNA sequence: TGTGCCAGCAGTTATGTGGCCCGGAGGGCTTTCTTT.

J is TRBJ2-3 and V is TRBV5-1; D might be TRBD2 (5 bases). V lost 0 bases and J lost 0, with 8 bases in between. Germline V gene sequence: CDR1 SGHRS, CDR2 YFSETQ. This CDR3 region has 15 residues. The CDR3 coding sequence is TGCGCCAGCAGCTTGGGGGAGATTAGCACAGATACGCAGTATTTT. It codes for CASSLGEISTDTQYF.

The chain uses TRBV5-6 and TRBJ1-4; no definite D call. Germline CDR1 reads SGHDT; CDR2 reads YYEEEE. This CDR3 has 13 amino acids. Trimming stripped 4 bases from V and 7 bases from J, with 11 bases between. CDR3 amino acids: CASSSGQPEKLFF. DNA for the CDR3: TGTGCCAGCAGCAGCGGGCAGCCTGAAAAACTGTTTTTT.

J is TRBJ2-7 and V is TRBV18, with D unclear. This CDR3 has 13 amino acids. CDR1 and CDR2 from the germline V gene are KGHSH and LQKENI. Trimming removed 6 bases from V and 1 base from J, with 10 bases in between. The CDR3 coding sequence is TGTGCCAGCTCTCCCTCGCGGTCCTACGAGCAGTACTTC. As protein: CASSPSRSYEQYF. Drawing the rest from reference TRBV18 and TRBJ2-7, the complete variable domain is NAGVMQNPRHLVRRRGQEARLRCSPMKGHSHVYWYRQLPEEGLKFMVYLQKENIIDESGMPKERFSAEFPKEGPSILRIQQVVRGDSAAYFCASSPSRSYEQYFGPGTRLTVT.

The sample holds a few counts of this clone. The chain combines TRBV6-1 with TRBJ1-2; 8 bases align to TRBD1. CDR3 length: 15 residues. Trimming removed 4 bases from V and 8 bases from J; junction bases left unmatched: 12. Germline-derived CDR1 and CDR2 are MNHNS and SASEGT. DNA of the CDR3: TGTGCCAGCAGTGCATTATCGCAGGGGGCGGGGGGCTACACCTTC. This translates into CASSALSQGAGGYTF.

The chain links TRBV15 to TRBJ1-1; tentative D call: TRBD1 (6 bases). V dropped 8 bases and J dropped 2 bases, with 12 bases sitting between them. The CDR3 totals 13 residues. Germline assignment: CDR1 LNHNV and CDR2 YYDKDF (reference sequence). The CDR3 protein is CATGRTENTEAFF. CDR3 nucleotide sequence: TGTGCCACCGGTAGGACAGAAAACACTGAAGCTTTCTTT.

The V and J genes are TRBV12-5 and TRBJ2-3; D is undetermined. The ends were cut back, 1 base at V and 3 bases at J, with 2 bases in the middle. This CDR3 has 12 residues. Germline V gives CDR1 LGHNT, CDR2 FRNRAP. Here the CDR3 DNA reads TGTGCTAGTGGTTTGGCTACAGATACGCAGTATTTT. Translated: CASGLATDTQYF.

In its sample, this clone is medium-sized. The chain couples TRBV5-6 to TRBJ2-5; TRBD1 aligns across 9 bases. The junction had 17 bases not matched to a gene; V was cut back by 4 bases and J by 4 bases. Germline V lookup: CDR1 SGHDT, CDR2 YYEEEE. This CDR3 is 18 amino acids long. CDR3 sequence (DNA): TGTGCCAGCAGCCAAACCTACCCCCGGGGACAGGGCGGAGAGACCCAGTACTTC. This encodes CASSQTYPRGQGGETQYF.

The chain recombines TRBV10-3 with TRBJ1-1; D gene unclear. The CDR3 sequence is 14 residues long. The germline gives CDR1 ENHRY, CDR2 SYGVKD. Deletions cut 2 bases from V and 5 bases from J, with 12 bases between. CDR3 loop: CAISEGRERTEAFF. The CDR3 DNA is TGTGCCATCAGTGAGGGACGGGAGAGGACTGAAGCTTTCTTT.

V and J are TRBV12-5 and TRBJ2-5; TRBD2 agrees at 7 bases. Germline values: CDR1 LGHNT, CDR2 FRNRAP. The CDR3 length is 17 residues. The V and J ends lost 1 base and 5 bases, in that order; junction bases with no gene match: 13. CDR3 nucleotides: TGTGCTAGTGGTTTGGCAGGTTCTTACCCCGGGGGGGAGACCCAGTACTTC. Translating gives CASGLAGSYPGGETQYF.

Note on this clone: At the DNA level, this CDR3 is encoded by other sequences in the same sample as well. V and J are TRBV30 and TRBJ2-2; D is possibly TRBD1 (5 bases). Trimming removed 0 bases at V and 6 bases at J, with 8 bases between. The CDR3 totals 13 residues. Per germline, CDR1 GTSNPN and CDR2 SVGIG (reference sequence). As DNA, the CDR3 is TGTGCCTGGAGTGTGGGGCAGCCCGGGGAGCTGTTTTTT. The encoded protein is CAWSVGQPGELFF.

The V gene is TRBV5-6, the J gene TRBJ2-6; 7 bases agree with TRBD2. V gave up 2 bases and J gave up 1 base; unmatched junction bases: 6. The germline V gene has CDR1 SGHDT and CDR2 YYEEEE. The length of the CDR3 is 17 residues. The CDR3 reads CASSFGGGPSGANVLTF. CDR3 nucleotide sequence: TGTGCCAGCAGCTTTGGGGGAGGGCCTTCTGGGGCCAACGTCCTGACTTTC.

Turning to this clone: The junction shows a germline mismatch at one end, possibly a read error. The V gene is TRBV5-4, the J gene TRBJ2-7, with D tentatively TRBD1 (5 bases). Germline V gene data show CDR1 as SGHNT and CDR2 as YYREEE (reference sequence). The CDR3 is made up of 15 amino acids. CDR3 nucleotides: TGCGCCAGCAGCCAAGCACCGGACACAATCTACGAGCAGTACTTC. Translating it yields CASSQAPDTIYEQYF.

This sequence joins TRBV6-6 and TRBJ2-7; 10 nucleotides match TRBD2. Trimming cost V 2 bases and J 6 bases; bases outside gene matches: 7. The CDR3 runs to 15 residues. The germline CDR1 and CDR2 sequences are MNHNY and SVGAGI (reference sequence). The CDR3 coding sequence is TGTGCCAGCAGTTACAAACTAGCGGGGCTGGTCGAGCAGTACTTC. It specifies CASSYKLAGLVEQYF.